This T cell receptor beta chain was identified during a study of blood T cell repertoires in COVID-19. Study details: The United States, Italy and Spain supplied acute and convalescent COVID-19 samples.

The germline CDR1 and CDR2 sequences are MNHEY and SVGAGI. This CDR3 has 14 amino acids. Trimming removed 6 bases from V and 6 bases from J; junction bases left unmatched: 11. Method: immunoSEQ multiplex PCR; TCRdb's copy keeps in-frame clones and lacks some. The sample carries about 160,000 clones, approximately 80% recorded once. The chain carries TRBV6-5 and TRBJ2-7; 7 bases line up with TRBD1. This clonotype was sampled from a woman between 35 and 50 years old with COVID-19, enrolled during active disease. Sequencing was done on a sample of peripheral blood. The CDR3 here is CASSRGTEIGEQYV. The CDR3 nucleotides read TGTGCCAGCAGCCGAGGGACAGAGATAGGCGAGCAGTACGTC.